This T cell receptor beta chain appears in the sequencing data of a study of blood T cells in healthy people across ages. A second PCR, run for about 6 to 11 cycles, used a sample-barcoded 5' primer plus a J-beta primer mix. TCRdb recomputed calls from the 5' RACE reads with MiXCR, one row per CDR3 protein. The table has approximately 960,000 distinct CDR3 sequences, almost 30% seen once. The length of the CDR3 is 15 residues. Germline values: CDR1 MNHEY, CDR2 SVGAGI. J lost 2 bases, V lost 8 bases, and 6 bases had no gene match. This clonotype was found a few times. These same records also appear under a second study, on T cells of mothers and their children. That paper states: Nobody spotted any persistent microchimeric T cell clones.

The rearrangement uses TRBV6-5 and TRBJ1-5; 10 bases fit TRBD1. The TCR was taken from a woman aged 40 to 49 in good health. The sequencing sample was made of blood. The CDR3 DNA sequence: TGTGCCAGCGGAAAGACAGGGGGCGGCAATCAGCCCCAGCATTTT. Its translation: CASGKTGGGNQPQHF.